These 14 T cell receptor beta chains originate from one sample sequenced in a study of blood T cells in healthy people across ages. A second PCR of 7 to 11 cycles used a sample-barcoded 5' primer and a J-beta primer mix. TCRdb reanalysed the 5' RACE reads using MiXCR and keeps one entry per CDR3 protein. This sample has about 1.5 million distinct CDR3 sequences, with 40% to 45% found just once. Sequencing was done on a sample of blood. The origin of the receptors is a woman aged 18-29 years in good health.

This chain uses TRBV29-1 with TRBJ2-2, with D tentatively TRBD2 (5 bases). This CDR3 has 14 residues. The V end was cut by 4 bases, the J end by 1 base, with 10 bases between. The V gene's germline CDR1 is SQVTM and CDR2 ANQGSEA. The CDR3 coding sequence is TGCAGCGTTGCAGCGGAGGTGAACACCGGGGAGCTGTTTTTT. Protein sequence: CSVAAEVNTGELFF.

With respect to this clonotype: A junction boundary mismatches the germline segment, possibly from a read error. This chain uses TRBV7-9 with TRBJ1-5; D gene uncertain. The CDR3 runs 14 residues. The V gene's germline CDR1 is SEHNR and CDR2 FQNEAQ (reference sequence). The CDR3 loop reads CAISSLESNQPQHF. CDR3 coding DNA: TGTGCCATCAGCTCACTCGAAAGCAATCAGCCCCAGCATTTT. The complete variable domain, with remaining parts taken from reference TRBV7-9 and TRBJ1-5, reads DTGVSQNPRHKITKRGQNVTFRCDPISEHNRLYWYRQTLGQGPEFLTYFQNEAQLEKSRLLSDRFSAERPKGSFSTLEIQRTEQGDSAMYLCAISSLESNQPQHFGDGTRLSIL.

This clonotype was seen more than once but under ten times. The V and J genes are TRBV10-3 and TRBJ2-3; maybe TRBD2 (5 bases). Germline V gene lookup returns CDR1 ENHRY and CDR2 SYGVKD. V was shortened by 2 bases and J by 3 bases, with 15 bases between the two germline ends. The length of the CDR3 is 16 residues. Here the CDR3 reads CAISEGSRSGTDTQYF. For the CDR3, the DNA is TGTGCCATCAGTGAGGGCTCCCGATCGGGGACAGATACGCAGTATTTT.

This clonotype was picked up a small number of times. The chain recombines TRBV3-1 with TRBJ1-6, with D unresolved. V lost 5 bases, J lost 3 bases, and 8 bases lay in between. This CDR3 has 14 amino acids. Germline V gives CDR1 LGHDT, CDR2 YNNKEL (reference sequence). Here the CDR3 reads CASSIQIYNSPLHF. CDR3 coding DNA: TGTGCCAGCAGCATACAAATCTATAATTCACCCCTCCACTTT.

The chain employs TRBV20-1 and TRBJ2-7, with D unresolved. Germline CDR1 and CDR2: DFQATT and SNEGSKA (reference sequence). CDR3 size: 13 residues. Trimming cost V 2 bases and J 0 bases, with 8 bases left between them. CDR3 residues: CSARTYISYEQYF. The CDR3 coding sequence is TGCAGTGCTAGAACTTACATCTCCTACGAGCAGTACTTC.

The chain combines TRBV20-1 with TRBJ2-3; 8 nucleotides match TRBD2. Germline lookup yields CDR1 DFQATT and CDR2 SNEGSKA (reference sequence). V lost 5 bases, J lost 3 bases, and 7 bases stayed unmatched. The CDR3 sequence is 14 residues long. Here the CDR3 DNA reads TGCAGTGCTGGCCCAGCGGGAGTAACAGATACGCAGTATTTT. The encoded protein is CSAGPAGVTDTQYF.

The DNA for the CDR3 is TGTGCCAGCAGCTTATGGAACCTAGCGCGAGAGACCCAGTACTTC. Its translation: CASSLWNLARETQYF. The chain joins TRBV7-2 to TRBJ2-5; D may be TRBD2 (6 bases). The CDR3 has 15 residues. CDR1 is SGHTA and CDR2 is FQGNSA in the germline V gene. Trimming shortened V by 2 bases and J by 4 bases, and 14 bases separated the two germline ends.

This clonotype was seen more than once but under ten times. The V and J genes are TRBV7-2 and TRBJ1-2; tentatively, D is TRBD1 (6 bases). V was pared by 4 bases and J by 3 bases, with 15 bases between. CDR1 is SGHTA and CDR2 is FQGNSA in the germline V gene. The CDR3 extends over 15 amino acids. The CDR3, as DNA: TGTGCCAGCAGCTACCGACAGGTGACTGACTATGGCTACACCTTC. Protein: CASSYRQVTDYGYTF.

The rearrangement uses TRBV7-9 and TRBJ2-7; no reliable D call. Germline loops: CDR1 SEHNR, CDR2 FQNEAQ (reference sequence). This CDR3 contains 13 residues. Trimming removed 6 bases at V and 6 bases at J, with 15 bases between. The CDR3 here is CASSAPHGPEQYF. CDR3 nucleotide sequence: TGTGCCAGCAGTGCTCCACACGGTCCCGAGCAGTACTTC.

V gene TRBV12-3 or TRBV12-4 combines with J gene TRBJ1-1, with no clear D. There are 14 residues in the CDR3. Trimming stripped 3 bases from V and 1 base from J, with 9 bases between. The CDR3: CASSFHTRNTEAFF. CDR3 DNA: TGTGCCAGCAGTTTTCACACCCGGAACACTGAAGCTTTCTTT.

V and J are TRBV18 and TRBJ2-3, with a weak D call TRBD1 (5 bases). Trimming shortened V by 0 bases and J by 1 base, and 8 bases separated the two germline ends. Germline loops: CDR1 KGHSH, CDR2 LQKENI. This CDR3 comprises 15 residues. In DNA form, the CDR3 reads TGTGCCAGCTCACCACCGCAGGGCGGCACAGATACGCAGTATTTT. Its translation is CASSPPQGGTDTQYF.

This clonotype was seen only a few times. The chain couples TRBV20-1 to TRBJ2-7, with TRBD2 matching 7 bases. V trimming: 5 bases; J trimming: 4 bases; junction bases outside the gene matches: 14. CDR1 is DFQATT, CDR2 SNEGSKA, per germline (reference sequence). This CDR3 has 15 residues. CDR3 in DNA: TGCAGTGCTCGTGCCCCCGGACTAGTGAAGTACGAGCAGTACTTC. This codes for CSARAPGLVKYEQYF.

This clonotype was counted a few times. The gene calls are TRBV6-1 and TRBJ1-1; 8 bases agree with TRBD1. V trimming: 7 bases; J trimming: 1 base; junction bases outside the gene matches: 5. The CDR3 length is 14 residues. CDR1 is MNHNS, CDR2 SASEGT, per germline. The CDR3 here is CASNIDRGNTEAFF. Written as DNA, the CDR3 is TGTGCCAGCAATATAGACAGGGGGAACACTGAAGCTTTCTTT.

This clonotype appeared once. The chain has TRBV4-2 and TRBJ1-2; D is unclear. The V end was cut by 0 bases, the J end by 4 bases, with 9 bases between. This CDR3 is 14 amino acids long. Germline V gene lookup returns CDR1 LGHNA and CDR2 YNFKEQ. In DNA, the CDR3 is TGTGCCAGCAGCCAAGAGGCGGGATTCTATGGCTACACCTTC. It specifies CASSQEAGFYGYTF.